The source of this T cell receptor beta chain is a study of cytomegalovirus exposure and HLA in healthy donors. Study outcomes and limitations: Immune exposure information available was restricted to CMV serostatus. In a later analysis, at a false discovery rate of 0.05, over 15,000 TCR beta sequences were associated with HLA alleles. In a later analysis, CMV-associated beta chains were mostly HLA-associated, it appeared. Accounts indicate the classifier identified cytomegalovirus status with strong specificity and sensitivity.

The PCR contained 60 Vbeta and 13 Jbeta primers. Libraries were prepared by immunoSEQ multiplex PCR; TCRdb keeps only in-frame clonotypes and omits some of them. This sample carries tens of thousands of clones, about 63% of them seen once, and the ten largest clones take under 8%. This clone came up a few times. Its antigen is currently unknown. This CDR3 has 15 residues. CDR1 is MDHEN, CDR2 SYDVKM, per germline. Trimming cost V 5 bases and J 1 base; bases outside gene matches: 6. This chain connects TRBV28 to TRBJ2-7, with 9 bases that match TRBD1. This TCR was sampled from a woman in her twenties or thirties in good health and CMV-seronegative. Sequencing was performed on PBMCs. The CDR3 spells CASSTGQGPSYEQYF. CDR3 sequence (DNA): TGTGCCAGCAGTACCGGACAGGGGCCTTCCTACGAGCAGTACTTC.